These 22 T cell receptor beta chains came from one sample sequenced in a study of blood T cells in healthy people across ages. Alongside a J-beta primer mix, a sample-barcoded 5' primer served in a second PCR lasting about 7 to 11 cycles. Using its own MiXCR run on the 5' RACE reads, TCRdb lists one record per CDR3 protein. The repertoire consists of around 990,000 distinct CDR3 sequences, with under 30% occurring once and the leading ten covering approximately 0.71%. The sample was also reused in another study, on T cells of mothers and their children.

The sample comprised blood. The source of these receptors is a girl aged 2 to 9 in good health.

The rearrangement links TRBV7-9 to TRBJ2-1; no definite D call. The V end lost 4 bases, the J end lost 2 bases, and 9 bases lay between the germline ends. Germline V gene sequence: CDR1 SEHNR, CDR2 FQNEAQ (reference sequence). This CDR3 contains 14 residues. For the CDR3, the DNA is TGTGCCAGCAGCTCGGACGTTGCCTACAATGAGCAGTTCTTC. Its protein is CASSSDVAYNEQFF.

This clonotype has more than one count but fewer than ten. CDR3 sequence (DNA): TGCGCCAGCAGCCAAGATAACGAAGTCTCCTACGAGCAGTACTTC. Translation: CASSQDNEVSYEQYF. V is TRBV4-3 and J is TRBJ2-7; no clear D gene. V was trimmed by 0 bases and J by 0 bases, leaving 9 bases between them. Germline V gene data show CDR1 as LGHNA and CDR2 as YSLEER. This CDR3 spans 15 amino acids.

The DNA for the CDR3 is TGCGCCAGCAGCCAAGATCGGGCAGGAGAGGACGAGCAGTACTTC. This codes for CASSQDRAGEDEQYF. V is TRBV4-3 and J is TRBJ2-7; unclear D gene. Germline V gene data show CDR1 as LGHNA and CDR2 as YSLEER. The CDR3 loop spans 15 amino acids. V lost 0 bases to trimming and J lost 5 bases, with 14 bases between them.

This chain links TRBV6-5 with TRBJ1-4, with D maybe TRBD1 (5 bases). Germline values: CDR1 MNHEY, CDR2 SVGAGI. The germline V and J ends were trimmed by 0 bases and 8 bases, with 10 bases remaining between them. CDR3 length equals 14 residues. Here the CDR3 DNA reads TGTGCCAGCAGTTACTCATCGGGGGTGGAAAAACTGTTTTTT. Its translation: CASSYSSGVEKLFF.

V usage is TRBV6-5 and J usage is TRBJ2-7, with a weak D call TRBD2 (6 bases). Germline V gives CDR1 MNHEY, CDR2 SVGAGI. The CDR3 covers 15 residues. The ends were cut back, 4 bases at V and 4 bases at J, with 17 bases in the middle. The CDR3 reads CASSSSGGDSYEQYF. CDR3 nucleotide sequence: TGTGCCAGCAGTTCCTCCGGAGGGGACTCGTACGAGCAGTACTTC.

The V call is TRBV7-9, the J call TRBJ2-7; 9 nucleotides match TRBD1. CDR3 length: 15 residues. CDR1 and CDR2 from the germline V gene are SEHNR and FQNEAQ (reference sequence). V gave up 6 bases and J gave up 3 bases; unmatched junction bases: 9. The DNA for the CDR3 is TGTGCCAGCAGGTCCGGGACAGGGTACGTCTACGAGCAGTACTTC. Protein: CASRSGTGYVYEQYF.

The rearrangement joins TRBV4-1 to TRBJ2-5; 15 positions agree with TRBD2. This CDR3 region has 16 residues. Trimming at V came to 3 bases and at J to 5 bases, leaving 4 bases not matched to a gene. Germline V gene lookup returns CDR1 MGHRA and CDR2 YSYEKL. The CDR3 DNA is TGCGCCAGCAGCCACAGGACTAGCGGGGGGGAGGAGACCCAGTACTTC. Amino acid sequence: CASSHRTSGGEETQYF.

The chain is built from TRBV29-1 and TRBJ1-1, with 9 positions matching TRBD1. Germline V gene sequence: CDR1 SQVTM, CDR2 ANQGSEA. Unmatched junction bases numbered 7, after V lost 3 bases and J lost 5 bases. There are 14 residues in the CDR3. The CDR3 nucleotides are TGCAGCGTTGACAACAGGGGGCAGGAAACTGAAGCTTTCTTT. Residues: CSVDNRGQETEAFF.

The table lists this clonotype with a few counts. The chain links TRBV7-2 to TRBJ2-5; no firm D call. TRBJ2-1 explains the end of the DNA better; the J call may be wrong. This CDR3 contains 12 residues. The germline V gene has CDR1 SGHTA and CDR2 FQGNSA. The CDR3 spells CASSLGYDEQFF. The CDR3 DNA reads TGTGCCAGCAGCTTAGGATACGATGAGCAGTTCTTC.

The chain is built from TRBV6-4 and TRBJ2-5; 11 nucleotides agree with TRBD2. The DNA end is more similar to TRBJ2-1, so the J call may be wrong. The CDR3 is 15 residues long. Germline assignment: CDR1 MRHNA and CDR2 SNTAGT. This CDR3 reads CASSTSSGGYNEQFF. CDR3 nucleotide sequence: TGTGCCAGCAGTACCTCTAGCGGGGGGTACAATGAGCAGTTCTTC.

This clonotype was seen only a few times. The CDR3, as DNA: TGTGCCAGCAGCTCCCACTCGATCTCGGGACTGACAACCTACGAGCAGTACTTC. It yields the protein CASSSHSISGLTTYEQYF. The rearrangement links TRBV14 to TRBJ2-5; TRBD2 is a possible D gene (6 bases). Matching the DNA end better, TRBJ2-7 makes the J call doubtful. Germline assignment: CDR1 SGHDN and CDR2 FVKESK. There are 18 residues in the CDR3.

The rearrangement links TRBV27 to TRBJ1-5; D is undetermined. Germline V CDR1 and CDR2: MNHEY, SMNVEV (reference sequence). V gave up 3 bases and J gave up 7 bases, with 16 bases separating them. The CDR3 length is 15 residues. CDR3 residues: CASSFCRSDSQPQHF. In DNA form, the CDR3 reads TGTGCCAGCAGTTTTTGCAGGAGTGATAGCCAGCCCCAGCATTTT.

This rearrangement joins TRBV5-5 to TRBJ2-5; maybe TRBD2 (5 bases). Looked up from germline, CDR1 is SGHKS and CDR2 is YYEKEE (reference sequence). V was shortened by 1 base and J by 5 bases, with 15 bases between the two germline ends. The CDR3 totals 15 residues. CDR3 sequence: CASSLSRTQRETQYF. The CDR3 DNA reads TGTGCCAGCAGCTTGTCGCGGACTCAGAGGGAGACCCAGTACTTC.

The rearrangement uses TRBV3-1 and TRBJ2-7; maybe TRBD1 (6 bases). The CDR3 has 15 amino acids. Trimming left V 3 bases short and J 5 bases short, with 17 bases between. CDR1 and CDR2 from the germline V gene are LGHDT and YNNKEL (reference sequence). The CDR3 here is CASSQDTGFVNEQYF. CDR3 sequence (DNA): TGTGCCAGCAGCCAGGACACAGGGTTCGTAAACGAGCAGTACTTC.

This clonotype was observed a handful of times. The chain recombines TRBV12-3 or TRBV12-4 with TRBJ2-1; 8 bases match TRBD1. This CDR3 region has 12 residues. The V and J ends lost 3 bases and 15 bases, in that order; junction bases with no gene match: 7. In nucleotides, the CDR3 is TGTGCCAGCAGTTTTTCCGGGACAGGATTGTTCTTC. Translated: CASSFSGTGLFF.

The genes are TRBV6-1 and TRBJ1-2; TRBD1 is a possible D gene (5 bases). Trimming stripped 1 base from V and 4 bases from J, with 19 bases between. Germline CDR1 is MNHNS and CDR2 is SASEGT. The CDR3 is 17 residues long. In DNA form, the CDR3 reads TGTGCCAGCAGTGAAGGGCCGGGGCCGGGAGCGCCCTATGGCTACACCTTC. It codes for CASSEGPGPGAPYGYTF.

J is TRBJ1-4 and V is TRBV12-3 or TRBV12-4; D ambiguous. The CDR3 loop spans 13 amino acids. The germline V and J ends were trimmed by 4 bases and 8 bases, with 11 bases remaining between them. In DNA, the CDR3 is TGTGCCAGCAGTTGGAAGGTCGGCGAAAAACTGTTTTTT. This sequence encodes CASSWKVGEKLFF.

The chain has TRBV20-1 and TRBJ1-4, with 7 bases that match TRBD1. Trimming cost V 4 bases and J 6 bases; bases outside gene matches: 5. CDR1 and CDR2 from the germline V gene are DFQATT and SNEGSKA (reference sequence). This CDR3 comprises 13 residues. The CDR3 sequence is CSAIDRADEKLFF. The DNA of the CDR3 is TGCAGTGCTATCGACAGGGCGGATGAAAAACTGTTTTTT.

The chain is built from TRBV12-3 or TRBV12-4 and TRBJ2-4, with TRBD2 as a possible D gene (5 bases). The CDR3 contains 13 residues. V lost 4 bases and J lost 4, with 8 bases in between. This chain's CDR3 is CASSWRFKNIQYF. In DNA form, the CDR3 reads TGTGCCAGCAGTTGGAGGTTTAAAAACATTCAGTACTTC.

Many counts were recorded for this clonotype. This CDR3 reads CASSSLMGGALHF. CDR3 in DNA: TGTGCCAGCAGCTCCCTAATGGGAGGGGCCCTCCACTTT. The V gene is TRBV7-2, the J gene TRBJ1-6; D is perhaps TRBD1 (5 bases). The germline V and J ends were trimmed by 4 bases and 14 bases, with 15 bases remaining between them. This CDR3 region has 13 residues. CDR1 is SGHTA and CDR2 is FQGNSA in the germline V gene.

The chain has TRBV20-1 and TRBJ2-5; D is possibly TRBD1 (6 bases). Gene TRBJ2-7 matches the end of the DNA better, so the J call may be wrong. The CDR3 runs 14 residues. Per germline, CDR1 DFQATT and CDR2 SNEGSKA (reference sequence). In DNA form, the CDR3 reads TGCAGTGCTAGTGGGGACACCCGCTCCTACGAGCAGTACTTC. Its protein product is CSASGDTRSYEQYF.

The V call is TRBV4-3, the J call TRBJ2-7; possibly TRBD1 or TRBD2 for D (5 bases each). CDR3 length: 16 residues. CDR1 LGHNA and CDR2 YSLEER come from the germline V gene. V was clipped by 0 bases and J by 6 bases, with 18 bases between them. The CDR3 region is CASSQDMGTWPGEQYF. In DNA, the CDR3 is TGCGCCAGCAGCCAAGATATGGGGACGTGGCCAGGCGAGCAGTACTTC.